The 11 T cell receptor beta chains reported below all come from one sample, sequenced in a study of control samples from healthy donors and cancer patients. Repertoires were generated with immunoSEQ multiplex PCR, while TCRdb's copy carries only in-frame clones and drops some. The sample lists approximately 69,000 clones; roughly nine tenths were seen once. The sequencing input was PBMCs. The receptors derive from a man aged 55 to 70 with colorectal cancer.

CDR3 loop: CASSIRDRGLYEQYF. The CDR3, as DNA: TGTGCCAGTAGTATACGGGACAGGGGGTTGTACGAGCAGTACTTC. This sequence joins TRBV19 and TRBJ2-7, with 11 bases fitting TRBD1. CDR3 length: 15 residues. Germline V gives CDR1 LNHDA, CDR2 SQIVND (reference sequence). V was clipped by 2 bases and J by 4 bases; unmatched bases: 4.

V gene TRBV19 combines with J gene TRBJ1-2; the D is unclear. The CDR3 sequence is 12 residues long. Germline values: CDR1 LNHDA, CDR2 SQIVND (reference sequence). Trimming pared 5 bases from V and 8 bases from J, leaving 12 bases between. The CDR3 DNA reads as TGTGCCAGTAGTCTCGGACGTAGCGGCTACACCTTC. Translating it yields CASSLGRSGYTF.

This chain joins TRBV5-1 and TRBJ1-1; D is perhaps TRBD1 (5 bases). CDR1 and CDR2 (germline): SGHRS, YFSETQ. Trimming shortened V by 4 bases and J by 5 bases, and 12 bases separated the two germline ends. The CDR3 sequence is 13 residues long. For the CDR3, the DNA is TGCGCCAGCAGCGAAATGACAGCGACTGAAGCTTTCTTT. Translated, it gives CASSEMTATEAFF.

This rearrangement joins TRBV5-1 to TRBJ1-1; D is perhaps TRBD1 (6 bases). V was pared by 6 bases and J by 6 bases, with 21 bases between. The CDR3 has 15 amino acids. Germline CDR1 is SGHRS and CDR2 is YFSETQ. The CDR3 bases are TGCGCCAGCACCTCCACAGGGAGGGGTAATGCTGAAGCTTTCTTT. It codes for CASTSTGRGNAEAFF.

This chain uses TRBV9 with TRBJ2-2; no firm D call. The CDR3 contains 13 residues. The V gene's germline CDR1 is SGDLS and CDR2 YYNGEE. V lost 2 bases and J 6 bases, leaving 8 bases between the germline ends. This CDR3 is CASSVTMAGELFF. The CDR3 coding sequence is TGTGCCAGCAGCGTTACTATGGCCGGGGAGCTGTTTTTT.

As regards this clone: This CDR3 is also generated by other DNA sequences in the sample. The CDR3 DNA sequence: TGTGCCAGCTCACCACCGAGAGCGGGGGGCCCCCCTGGGGCCAACGTCCTGACTTTC. Its translation: CASSPPRAGGPPGANVLTF. The J gene is TRBJ2-6, the V gene TRBV18; 9 bases line up with TRBD2. CDR1 is KGHSH and CDR2 is LQKENI in the germline V gene. V lost 0 bases, J lost 2 bases, and 8 bases stayed unmatched. CDR3 length: 19 amino acids.

The chain recombines TRBV7-3 with TRBJ2-3, with 8 nucleotides matching TRBD2. CDR1 and CDR2 (germline): SGHTA, FQGTGA. The CDR3 has 15 amino acids. Trimming at V came to 2 bases and at J to 2 bases, leaving 3 bases not matched to a gene. The DNA for the CDR3 is TGTGCCAGCAGCTTAGCTAGCGGGCCCACAGATACGCAGTATTTT. It specifies CASSLASGPTDTQYF.

This rearrangement joins TRBV7-2 to TRBJ1-5, with D possibly matching TRBD1 (5 bases). The CDR3 is made up of 15 amino acids. CDR1 and CDR2 (germline): SGHTA, FQGNSA. The V end was cut by 0 bases, the J end by 3 bases, with 9 bases between. This chain's CDR3 is CASSLAGGPNQPQHF. For the CDR3, the DNA is TGTGCCAGCAGCTTAGCCGGGGGACCCAATCAGCCCCAGCATTTT. The whole variable domain, remainder taken from reference TRBV7-2 and TRBJ1-5, is GAGVSQSPSNKVTEKGKDVELRCDPISGHTALYWYRQSLGQGLEFLIYFQGNSAPDKSGLPSDRFSAERTGGSVSTLTIQRTQQEDSAVYLCASSLAGGPNQPQHFGDGTRLSIL.

The rearrangement links TRBV19 to TRBJ1-4; D is possibly TRBD1 (6 bases). The ends were cut back, 6 bases at V and 4 bases at J, with 18 bases in the middle. Germline assignment: CDR1 LNHDA and CDR2 SQIVND (reference sequence). The CDR3 spans 16 residues. The CDR3 here is CASRGTDRSNNEKLFF. The CDR3 DNA reads as TGTGCCAGTAGGGGAACTGACAGGTCGAATAATGAAAAACTGTTTTTT.

The V call is TRBV10-2, the J call TRBJ1-1; TRBD1 aligns across 7 bases. Per the germline V gene, CDR1 is WSHSY and CDR2 is SAAADI. J gave up 4 bases and V 7 bases, and 9 bases lay outside the gene matches. The CDR3 runs 14 residues. CDR3 in amino acids: CASTLTGYGTEAFF. The DNA of the CDR3 is TGCGCCAGCACCTTGACAGGGTACGGCACTGAAGCTTTCTTT.

The chain uses TRBV4-1 and TRBJ1-4; weak D call: TRBD1 (5 bases). The V and J ends lost 0 bases and 5 bases respectively, with 10 bases between them. Germline V lookup: CDR1 MGHRA, CDR2 YSYEKL. The CDR3 totals 15 residues. The DNA for the CDR3 is TGCGCCAGCAGCCAAGATGGGGCAGGGAATGAAAAACTGTTTTTT. Translated, it gives CASSQDGAGNEKLFF.